These 8 T cell receptor beta chains were all obtained from the same sample, sequenced in a study of blood T cells in healthy people across ages. Together with a sample-barcoded 5' primer, a J-beta primer mix was included in a second PCR lasting roughly 6 to 12 cycles. TCRdb fed the 5' RACE reads into MiXCR, producing one record per CDR3 protein. The data contain fewer than 1,000,000 distinct CDR3 sequences, under 45% of them singletons. The material sequenced was blood. Source of these receptors: a man between 60 and 75 years old in good health.

The chain uses TRBV11-2 and TRBJ1-2; D is undetermined. Trimming removed 1 base from V and 3 bases from J, with 9 bases in between. CDR3 size: 14 residues. Germline assignment: CDR1 SGHAT and CDR2 FQNNGV. CDR3 nucleotides: TGTGCCAGCAGCTTAGTTTCGAGAGACTATGGCTACACCTTC. As protein: CASSLVSRDYGYTF.

A few counts support this clonotype. This chain links TRBV20-1 with TRBJ2-1; 14 bases are shared with TRBD2. This CDR3 has 16 residues. Looked up from germline, CDR1 is DFQATT and CDR2 is SNEGSKA (reference sequence). V dropped 8 bases and J dropped 7; count of bases not matched to a gene: 13. This CDR3 is CSTSPLGLAGVNEQFF. The CDR3 DNA reads TGCAGTACCTCCCCATTGGGACTAGCGGGGGTGAATGAGCAGTTCTTC.

This chain joins TRBV9 and TRBJ2-1; TRBD2 aligns across 12 bases. This CDR3 has 15 amino acids. J gave up 6 bases and V 3 bases, and 4 bases lay outside the gene matches. Germline values: CDR1 SGDLS, CDR2 YYNGEE. CDR3 amino acids: CASSASGGVGNEQFF. CDR3 sequence (DNA): TGTGCCAGCAGCGCTAGCGGGGGGGTTGGCAATGAGCAGTTCTTC.

This clonotype has ten or more counts. The J gene is TRBJ2-5, the V gene TRBV29-1; 7 nucleotides align to TRBD1. The CDR3 is 13 residues long. CDR1 is SQVTM and CDR2 is ANQGSEA in the germline V gene. V trimming: 6 bases; J trimming: 4 bases; junction bases outside the gene matches: 8. The DNA for the CDR3 is TGCAGCGTCTTACAGGGGAGTCGAGAGACCCAGTACTTC. Translating gives CSVLQGSRETQYF.

The gene calls are TRBV6-2 or TRBV6-3 and TRBJ2-2, with TRBD2 as a possible D gene (6 bases). The CDR3 totals 15 residues. CDR1 is MNHEY, CDR2 SVGEGT, per germline. The V and J ends lost 0 bases and 10 bases respectively, with 15 bases between them. CDR3 DNA: TGTGCCAGCAGTTACTCTCCCCGGGGGACTGCGGAGCTGTTTTTT. Protein sequence: CASSYSPRGTAELFF.

For this clonotype: At one end, the junction sequence differs from germline, possibly due to a read error. The chain uses TRBV4-1 and TRBJ1-1; a weak D match, TRBD1 (5 bases). CDR1 and CDR2 from the germline V gene are MGHRA and YSYEKL. CDR3 length: 16 residues. CDR3 DNA sequence: TGCGCCGGCAGCCAAGATTTCCGAGGGGACCACACTGAAGCTTTCTTT. Translation gives CAGSQDFRGDHTEAFF.

Turning to this clonotype: One end of the junction is discordant with germline, which a read error may explain. This chain links TRBV4-1 with TRBJ2-1, with no clear D. Looked up from germline, CDR1 is MGHRA and CDR2 is YSYEKL. The CDR3 extends over 14 amino acids. The CDR3 nucleotides are TGCGCCAACAGCCAACCGGGTTCCTACAATGAGCAGTTCTTC. As protein: CANSQPGSYNEQFF.

Worth noting for this clonotype: A much larger clone differs from this one at a single base, so this may be a read error. The chain carries TRBV20-1 and TRBJ2-6; D call uncertain. CDR1 is DFQATT and CDR2 is SNEGSKA in the germline V gene (reference sequence). V dropped 0 bases and J dropped 2 bases, with 5 bases sitting between them. This CDR3 has 14 amino acids. CDR3: CSAREGTGANVLTF. CDR3 coding DNA: TGCAGTGCTAGAGAGGGGACTGGGGCCAACGTCCTGACTTTC.